Shown below are 15 T cell receptor beta chains from a single sample sequenced in a study of cytomegalovirus exposure and HLA in healthy donors. 13 Jbeta primers and 60 Vbeta primers were used for the PCR. Generated by immunoSEQ multiplex PCR, the TCRdb table keeps only in-frame clones and is missing some. The profile shows 85,000 to 130,000 clones, 71% of them singletons. Sequencing input: PBMCs. The source is a female donor in good health and CMV-seronegative.

The V gene is TRBV5-6, the J gene TRBJ1-4, with a tentative D call TRBD1 (5 bases). CDR1 is SGHDT, CDR2 YYEEEE, per germline. Deletions cut 2 bases from V and 2 bases from J, with 7 bases between. This CDR3 region has 14 residues. The CDR3, as DNA: TGTGCCAGCAGCTTACGGGGGACTAATGAAAAACTGTTTTTT. The encoded protein is CASSLRGTNEKLFF.

The V and J genes are TRBV29-1 and TRBJ2-1; a possible D gene is TRBD1 (5 bases). The V gene lost 4 bases and the J gene lost 4 bases, with 8 bases spanning the gap. The germline CDR1 and CDR2 sequences are SQVTM and ANQGSEA. CDR3 length: 12 amino acids. CDR3 coding DNA: TGCAGCGTTGCACAGGAGTACAATGAGCAGTTCTTC. Amino acid sequence: CSVAQEYNEQFF.

The V gene is TRBV19, the J gene TRBJ2-3; 10 bases map to TRBD2. The V gene end was trimmed by 7 bases and the J gene end by 4 bases; junction bases not matched to a gene: 8. This CDR3 region has 15 residues. CDR1 is LNHDA, CDR2 SQIVND, per germline (reference sequence). CDR3 nucleotide sequence: TGTGCCAGTAAGTCTAGCGGGAGCGAGGCAGATACGCAGTATTTT. Its protein is CASKSSGSEADTQYF.

V gene TRBV2 combines with J gene TRBJ2-2, with D possibly being TRBD1 (5 bases). Germline CDR1 is SNHLY and CDR2 is FYNNEI. This CDR3 is built from 15 residues. V lost 3 bases to trimming and J lost 5 bases, with 13 bases between them. In DNA, the CDR3 is TGTGCCAGCAGTGAGCAGGGTGGGGTAACCGGGGAGCTGTTTTTT. Its translation is CASSEQGGVTGELFF.

The chain joins TRBV19 to TRBJ2-1; 10 bases agree with TRBD2. Per germline, CDR1 LNHDA and CDR2 SQIVND (reference sequence). J lost 7 bases, V lost 3 bases, and 9 bases had no gene match. The CDR3 covers 16 residues. The CDR3 region has the DNA TGTGCCAGTAGTATCGGGCAACTAGCGGGAACAAATGAGCAGTTCTTC. It yields the protein CASSIGQLAGTNEQFF.

The J gene is TRBJ2-5, the V gene TRBV27; 7 nucleotides match TRBD1. The CDR3 totals 13 residues. J gave up 5 bases and V 6 bases, and 6 bases lay outside the gene matches. Germline CDR1 and CDR2: MNHEY and SMNVEV (reference sequence). The CDR3 nucleotides are TGTGCCAGCAGCCGACAGGGCCTGGAGACCCAGTACTTC. This translates into CASSRQGLETQYF.

This chain connects TRBV6-6 to TRBJ2-2; TRBD1 matches 10 bases. Per the germline V gene, CDR1 is MNHNY and CDR2 is SVGAGI (reference sequence). J gave up 3 bases and V 4 bases, and 2 bases lay outside the gene matches. This CDR3 region has 15 residues. CDR3 amino acids: CASSLTGGYTGELFF. The DNA of the CDR3 is TGTGCCAGCAGTTTGACAGGGGGCTACACCGGGGAGCTGTTTTTT.

The chain couples TRBV5-4 to TRBJ1-3, with no clear D. Trimming cost V 0 bases and J 2 bases, with 15 bases left between them. The CDR3 covers 17 residues. Per the germline V gene, CDR1 is SGHNT and CDR2 is YYREEE (reference sequence). The CDR3: CASSLGPRVNPGNTIYF. The CDR3 region has the DNA TGTGCCAGCAGCTTGGGCCCGAGGGTAAACCCTGGAAACACCATATATTTT.

V is TRBV2 and J is TRBJ1-1, with D perhaps matching TRBD1 (6 bases). There are 13 residues in the CDR3. CDR1 and CDR2 (germline): SNHLY, FYNNEI. V dropped 3 bases and J dropped 6 bases, with 11 bases sitting between them. The CDR3 sequence is CASSDRGRAEAFF. As DNA, the CDR3 is TGTGCCAGCAGTGACAGGGGTAGGGCTGAAGCTTTCTTT.

The CDR3 nucleotides are TGCGCCAGCAGCCTGACTAGCGGTATCACAGATACGCAGTATTTT. Its protein is CASSLTSGITDTQYF. The chain couples TRBV5-1 to TRBJ2-3, with 9 nucleotides matching TRBD2. Per germline, CDR1 SGHRS and CDR2 YFSETQ. J was trimmed by 2 bases and V by 4 bases; bases with no gene match: 5. The CDR3 loop spans 15 amino acids.

The chain joins TRBV19 to TRBJ1-2; weak D call: TRBD1 (6 bases). This CDR3 has 13 residues. V lost 10 bases and J lost 4, with 16 bases in between. CDR1 and CDR2 (germline): LNHDA, SQIVND (reference sequence). DNA for the CDR3: TGTGCCACCAGCCCCACAGGGTTCTATGGCTACACCTTC. Translating it yields CATSPTGFYGYTF.

The chain is built from TRBV7-9 and TRBJ1-1, with 7 bases lining up with TRBD1. The CDR3 length is 15 residues. V shed 5 bases, J shed 6 bases, and the junction held 12 bases outside the gene matches. Per the germline V gene, CDR1 is SEHNR and CDR2 is FQNEAQ (reference sequence). CDR3 DNA: TGTGCCAGCAGCCCACGAGACAGGGCTCTAGCTGAAGCTTTCTTT. This codes for CASSPRDRALAEAFF.

This clone has a handful of counts. The V and J genes are TRBV28 and TRBJ1-4; TRBD1 matches at 8 bases. Germline V CDR1 and CDR2: MDHEN, SYDVKM. The CDR3 covers 14 residues. With V trimmed by 7 bases and J by 8 bases, 9 bases remained unmatched. CDR3 nucleotides: TGTGCCAGCAAACTACAGGGGGTCCACGAAAAACTGTTTTTT. It encodes CASKLQGVHEKLFF.

The chain uses TRBV30 and TRBJ2-3; the match to TRBD2 covers 13 bases. Looked up from germline, CDR1 is GTSNPN and CDR2 is SVGIG (reference sequence). The trim removed 3 bases at V and 0 bases at J, leaving 9 bases unmatched. The CDR3 consists of 18 residues. CDR3 loop: CAWRHTSGRAPSTDTQYF. DNA for the CDR3: TGTGCCTGGAGGCACACTAGCGGGAGGGCCCCTAGCACAGATACGCAGTATTTT.

As regards this clone: The same CDR3 arises from other DNA sequences in this sample as well. This chain joins TRBV7-9 and TRBJ1-2; D is unresolved. The CDR3 is 14 amino acids. Per the germline V gene, CDR1 is SEHNR and CDR2 is FQNEAQ (reference sequence). The germline V and J ends were trimmed by 1 base and 5 bases, with 11 bases remaining between them. The CDR3 sequence is CASSLVGSEYGYTF. CDR3 nucleotides: TGTGCCAGCAGCTTAGTCGGCAGCGAGTATGGCTACACCTTC.